Reported below is one T cell receptor beta chain. Its specificity is unknown. Sequence at one end of the junction differs from germline and may be a read error. CDR1 is MNHNS and CDR2 is SASEGT in the germline V gene. The CDR3 runs 16 residues. This record belongs to a study of esophageal squamous cell carcinoma under preoperative chemotherapy. In the study overall: Samples included peripheral blood T cells as well as tumor-infiltrating lymphocytes.

As for time point: before preoperative PTX-NDP chemotherapy. General observations from the study: After chemotherapy, TCR diversity rose significantly in peripheral T cells but not in tumor-infiltrating lymphocytes.

One entry per CDR3 protein results from TCRdb running MiXCR on the PCR reads. The sample has approximately 15,000 distinct CDR3 sequences, less than 65% seen once. The sequence came from a human donor with esophageal squamous cell carcinoma. The donor label of this sample is uncertain. The rearrangement uses TRBV6-1 and TRBJ2-3; possibly TRBD2 for D (6 bases). The specimen was taken from a patient given preoperative chemotherapy. The CDR3 DNA is TGTGCCAGCAGGGAGGGTGGGCAGGGTGACCAAGATACCCAGTATTTT. Protein sequence: CASREGGQGDQDTQYF.